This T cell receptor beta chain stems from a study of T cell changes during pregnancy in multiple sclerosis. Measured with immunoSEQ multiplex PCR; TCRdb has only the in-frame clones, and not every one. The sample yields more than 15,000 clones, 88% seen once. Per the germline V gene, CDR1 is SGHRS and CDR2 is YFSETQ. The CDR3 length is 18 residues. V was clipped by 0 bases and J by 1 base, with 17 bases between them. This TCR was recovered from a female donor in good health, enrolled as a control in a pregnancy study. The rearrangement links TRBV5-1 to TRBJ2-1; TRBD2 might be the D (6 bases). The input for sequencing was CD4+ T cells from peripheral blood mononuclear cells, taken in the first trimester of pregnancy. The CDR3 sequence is CASSLANLANPSYNEQFF. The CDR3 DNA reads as TGCGCCAGCAGCTTGGCCAACCTAGCGAACCCGTCCTACAATGAGCAGTTCTTC.